This T cell receptor (beta chain) comes out of a study of CD4 and CD8 cells across lung adenocarcinoma regions. The patients had localized lung adenocarcinoma, a non-small cell subtype. MiXCR was run by TCRdb on the PCR reads, yielding one entry per CDR3 protein. The sample holds about 11,000 distinct CDR3 sequences; around half are singletons and the top ten take 30% to 40%. Germline lookup yields CDR1 WNHNN and CDR2 SYGVQD (reference sequence). This CDR3 region has 14 residues. In regard to this clonotype: One junction end does not reproduce the germline sequence, and a read error may be involved.

Sequenced material: CD8+ T cells from the center of a lung tumor. This receptor was obtained from a female donor with lung adenocarcinoma. The CD4 and CD8 labels of this study may be unreliable. The chain joins TRBV10-1 to TRBJ2-3, with 9 bases identical to TRBD1. CDR3 DNA: TGCGCCAGCAGGAATATGGGACAGGGTGTGTATGAGTACTTC. Translation: CASRNMGQGVYEYF.